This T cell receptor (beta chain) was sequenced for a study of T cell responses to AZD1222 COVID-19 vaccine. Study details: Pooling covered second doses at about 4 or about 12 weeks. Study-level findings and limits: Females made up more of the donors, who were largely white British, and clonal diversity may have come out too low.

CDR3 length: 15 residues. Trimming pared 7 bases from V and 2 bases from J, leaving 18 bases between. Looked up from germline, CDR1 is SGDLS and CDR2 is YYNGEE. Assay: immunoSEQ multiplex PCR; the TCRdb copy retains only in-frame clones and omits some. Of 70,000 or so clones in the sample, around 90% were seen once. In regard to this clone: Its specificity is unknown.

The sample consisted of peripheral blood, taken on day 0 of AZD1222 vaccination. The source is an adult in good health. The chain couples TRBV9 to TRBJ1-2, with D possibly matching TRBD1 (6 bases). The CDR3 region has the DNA TGTGCCAGCGCCAGGACCTTACAGGGAAACTATGGCTACACCTTC. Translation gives CASARTLQGNYGYTF.